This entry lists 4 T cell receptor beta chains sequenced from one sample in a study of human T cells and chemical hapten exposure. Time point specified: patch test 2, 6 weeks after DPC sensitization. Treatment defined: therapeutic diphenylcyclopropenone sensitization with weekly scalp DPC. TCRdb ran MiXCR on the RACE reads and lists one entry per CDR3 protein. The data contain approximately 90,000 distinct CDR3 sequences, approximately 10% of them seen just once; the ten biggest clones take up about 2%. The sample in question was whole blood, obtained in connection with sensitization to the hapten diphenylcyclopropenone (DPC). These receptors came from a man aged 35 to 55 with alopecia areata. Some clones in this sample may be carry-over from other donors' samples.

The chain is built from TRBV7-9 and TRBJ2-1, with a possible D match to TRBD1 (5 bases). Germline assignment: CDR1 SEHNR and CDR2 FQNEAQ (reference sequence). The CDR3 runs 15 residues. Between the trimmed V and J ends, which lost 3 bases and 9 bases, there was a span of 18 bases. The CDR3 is CASSFTRASTGEQFF. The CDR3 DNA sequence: TGTGCCAGCAGCTTTACCCGGGCCTCCACAGGTGAGCAGTTCTTC.

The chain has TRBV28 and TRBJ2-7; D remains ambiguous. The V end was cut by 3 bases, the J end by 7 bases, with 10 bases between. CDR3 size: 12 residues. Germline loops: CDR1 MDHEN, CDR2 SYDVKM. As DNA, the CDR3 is TGTGCCAGCAGTTTGCCAGTCAAGGAGCAGTACTTC. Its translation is CASSLPVKEQYF.

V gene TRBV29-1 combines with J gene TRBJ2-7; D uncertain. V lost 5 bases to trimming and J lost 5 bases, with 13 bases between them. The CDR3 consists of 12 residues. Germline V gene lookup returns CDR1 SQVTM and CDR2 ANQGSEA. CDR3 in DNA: TGCAGCGTTTTGGGCTCTTGGGACGAGCAGTACTTC. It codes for CSVLGSWDEQYF.

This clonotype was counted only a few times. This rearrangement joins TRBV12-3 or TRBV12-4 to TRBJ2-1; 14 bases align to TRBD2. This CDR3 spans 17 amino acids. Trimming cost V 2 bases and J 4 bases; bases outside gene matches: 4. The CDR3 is CASSLLTSGRAYNEQFF. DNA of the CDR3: TGTGCCAGCAGTTTACTGACTAGCGGGAGGGCGTACAATGAGCAGTTCTTC.